This T cell receptor (beta chain) was found in a study of T cell responses to AZD1222 COVID-19 vaccine. This CDR3 has 15 residues. With 2 bases clipped from V and 4 bases from J, the junction kept 5 bases outside the gene matches. Germline assignment: CDR1 MNHEY and CDR2 SVGAGI. This clone showed up just a few times. The antigen remains unidentified. Data came from immunoSEQ multiplex PCR; TCRdb stores just in-frame clones and leaves some out. Here the sample spans 150,000 or so clones, 90% being singletons. Study results and caveats: Elevations in Spike-specific TCR breadth and depth followed administration of two AZD1222 doses. The sample set comprised mostly white British donors with more females, and clonal diversity was possibly underestimated. Sampled repertoires all dated from after the peak T cell response.

The chain carries TRBV6-5 and TRBJ2-7, with 10 bases lining up with TRBD2. The clonotype comes from an adult who received the AZD1222 COVID-19 vaccine. Sequenced material: peripheral blood, taken 28 days after the second AZD1222 dose. The CDR3 DNA sequence: TGTGCCAGCAGTTACGCGACTAGCGGGCTTTACGAGCAGTACTTC. This sequence encodes CASSYATSGLYEQYF.